This TCR beta chain was identified during a study of blood T cells in healthy people across ages (dated by TCRdb to the mid-2010s). With respect to the entire study: In model experiments, template switching captured about one uniquely barcoded TCR beta cDNA molecule for every two T cells. For two donors (one aged 18 to 30 and one aged 80 or older), the study analyzed two additional independent replicas of 1 million unique cDNA reads from the same blood draw. Donors of different ages were randomly distributed across sequencing lanes to avoid experimental bias. Age-related changes in TCR beta repertoire diversity were measured in the study by deep sequencing normalized with unique cDNA molecular identifiers. The donors were divided into four age groups: young (average approximately 16 years), middle-aged (roughly 40), aged (roughly 60) and long-lived (about 79). The full study reports these points: The long-lived group showed more naive CD4+ T cells, fewer expanded clones and increased TCR diversity than the aged group, suggesting age selection. The CMV infection status of donors was not known, potentially confounding age-related changes in expanded clonotypes. As age increased, observed TCR beta diversity per million T cells dropped in a roughly linear way, and a significant reduction was already evident by age roughly 40. There was a strong correlation between observed TCR beta diversity and the percentage of naive T cells measured by flow cytometry. Estimates of total diversity based on one million sequenced T cells were considered lower bounds and underestimates. Since profiling was done on bulk unsorted PBMCs, naive and antigen-experienced compartments could not be conclusively compared.

As concerns this clonotype: Its antigen remains undetermined. Base qualities are not provided; no much larger clone lies one nucleotide away.

The method was 5' RACE. These reads were obtained on an Illumina HiSeq 2500. A second PCR of roughly 6 to 12 cycles was run with a J-beta primer mix and a sample-barcoded 5' primer. Each TCR beta cDNA molecule received a unique molecular identifier from a template-switch 5' adaptor carrying 12 random nucleotides. Each sample yielded at least 2.5 million CDR3-containing paired-end reads. First-strand cDNA synthesis was performed from all RNA using the Mint cDNA synthesis kit, with priming by a TRBC-specific oligonucleotide. After uracil-DNA glycosylase treatment, a first 18-cycle PCR used universal primers M1SS and BC2_uni_R on all cDNA. On the study's bioinformatics: For normalization, 1 million high-quality reads were randomly selected from each sample, with every read carrying a distinct molecular identifier. Reads sharing molecular identifiers were discarded rather than binned into consensus sequences. MiTCR, with a Q25 quality threshold and the strictest error-elimination algorithm, was used for CDR3 identification, clonotype clustering and error correction. A nonparametric unseen species model with Euler transformation was used to estimate a lower bound on total TCR beta diversity. Using fastp at Q25 and MiXCR, TCRdb reprocessed the public reads and kept productive beta chains. All rows with the same CDR3 protein become a single entry with the most common DNA and genes. TCRdb assigned the V and J calls; the authors' analysis was not used. This sample has approximately 360,000 distinct CDR3 sequences in its table, and over 45% of those were observed once. The ten biggest clones cover approximately 51% of the sample.

Systemically healthy Caucasian individuals from Russia, some 40 in total and aged about 6 to 95 years, were included as donors. Ten milliliters of peripheral blood were drawn from each donor into EDTA-treated Vacutainer tubes. Ficoll-Paque density-gradient centrifugation was used to isolate PBMCs, with at least 7 million per sample. Trizol reagent was used to extract total RNA from PBMCs, with at least 5 micrograms per sample. The percentages of naive CD45RAhigh/CD27high T cells were determined by flow cytometry on a PBMC aliquot from every donor. Reading from cysteine to phenylalanine, the CDR3 counts 15 amino acids. Only the CDR3 DNA is retained, 45 bases long and in frame from the first base. V was cut back by 6 bases and J by 5 bases, leaving a gap of 17 bases between them. CDR1 SGHTA and CDR2 FQGNSA are derived from the germline V gene.

Source material: blood. This TCR was recovered from a man aged 55 to 70 in good health. The V and J segments used are TRBV7-2 and TRBJ2-1; tentative D gene TRBD2, with 6 bases matching. The bases read TGTGCCAGCAGACCTACCGGGACTCGCCACAATGAGCAGTTCTTC. Translated, it gives CASRPTGTRHNEQFF.